Listed below are T cell receptor beta chains from one sample, sequenced in a study of response to subunit inactivated influenza vaccine. TCRdb processed the RT-PCR reads anew with MiXCR; each CDR3 protein has one entry. The top ten clones hold 2.5% to 3.5% of a sample with 500,000 or so distinct CDR3 sequences, more than 15% of them seen once. The specimen was CD4+ T cells sorted from PBMCs, collected less than 30 months after vaccination. These receptors came from a man between 50 and 69 years old who received an inactivated influenza vaccine. Both conserved end residues are part of each CDR3. D genes are given only for firm matches. Size is omitted from some rows. Given values are once, few, many or a class for expanded clones.

CDR3aa | CDR3nt | j_gene | d_gene | abundance | v_gene
CASSQDPGDRLEQFF | TGTGCCAGCAGCCAAGACCCGGGCGACCGGCTTGAGCAGTTCTTC | TRBJ2-1 | NA | NA | TRBV4-2
CASGGTGNTGELFF | TGTGCCAGCGGGGGGACGGGGAACACCGGGGAGCTGTTTTTT | TRBJ2-2 | NA | few | TRBV7-8
CASTGEAKNIQYF | TGTGCCAGCACAGGAGAGGCCAAAAACATTCAGTACTTC | TRBJ2-4 | NA | NA | TRBV6-2/TRBV6-3
CASSLGGRLAGFPDTQYF | TGTGCCAGCAGCTTAGGGGGGCGACTAGCGGGGTTCCCAGATACGCAGTATTTT | TRBJ2-3 | TRBD2 | NA | TRBV11-2
CASSPGTSGRADTGELFF | TGTGCCAGCAGCCCTGGGACTAGCGGGAGGGCGGACACCGGGGAGCTGTTTTTT | TRBJ2-2 | TRBD2 | NA | TRBV3-1
CASSPNRGPNSYEQYF | TGTGCCAGCAGCCCCAACAGGGGTCCAAACTCCTACGAGCAGTACTTC | TRBJ2-7 | TRBD1 | NA | TRBV28
CASSFLYTDTQYF | TGTGCCAGCAGTTTCCTATACACAGATACGCAGTATTTT | TRBJ2-3 | NA | few | TRBV12-3/TRBV12-4
CASSSTGAGNTIYF | TGTGCAAGCAGCTCCACAGGGGCTGGAAACACCATATATTTT | TRBJ1-3 | TRBD1 | NA | TRBV7-8
CSVEDPGTGGPKVFF | TGCAGCGTTGAAGATCCCGGGACAGGGGGGCCAAAAGTTTTCTTT | TRBJ1-1 | TRBD1 | few | TRBV29-1
CASSYRDRGSSAGEQFF | TGTGCCAGCAGTTACAGGGACAGGGGGTCGTCGGCTGGTGAGCAGTTCTTC | TRBJ2-1 | TRBD1 | many | TRBV6-5
CATSRRGDRAGEQYF | TGTGCCACCAGCAGACGAGGGGACAGGGCAGGCGAGCAGTACTTC | TRBJ2-7 | TRBD1 | few | TRBV15
CARSLAHGNQETQYF | TGTGCCAGGAGCTTAGCCCATGGGAACCAAGAGACCCAGTACTTC | TRBJ2-5 | NA | NA | TRBV7-8
CSAPAGTGLADTQYF | TGCAGTGCTCCAGCCGGGACAGGGTTAGCAGATACGCAGTATTTT | TRBJ2-3 | TRBD1 | few | TRBV20-1
CSARDRTGGHNEQFF | TGCAGTGCTAGAGATAGGACAGGGGGCCACAATGAGCAGTTCTTC | TRBJ2-1 | TRBD1 | NA | TRBV20-1
CSASLETQYF | TGCAGTGCTAGTTTGGAGACCCAGTACTTC | TRBJ2-5 | NA | many | TRBV20-1
CASSLEPYTEAFF | TGTGCCAGCAGCTTGGAGCCTTACACTGAAGCTTTCTTT | TRBJ1-1 | NA | few | TRBV5-4
CASSSRGDVRTQYF | TGCGCCAGCAGCTCTAGAGGGGACGTTCGGACCCAGTACTTC | TRBJ2-5 | NA | few | TRBV5-1
CASGDEPYEQYF | TGTGCCAGCGGGGACGAGCCCTACGAGCAGTACTTC | TRBJ2-7 | NA | few | TRBV28
CSARDPRPGTNTEAFF | TGCAGTGCTAGAGATCCCCGGCCAGGCACAAACACTGAAGCTTTCTTT | TRBJ1-1 | NA | few | TRBV20-1
CAISESAGISYNSPLHF | TGTGCCATCAGTGAGTCTGCAGGGATCTCCTATAATTCACCCCTCCACTTT | TRBJ1-6 | NA | NA | TRBV10-3
CSAPPDRPSYEQYF | TGCAGTGCCCCCCCGGACAGGCCTAGCTACGAGCAGTACTTC | TRBJ2-7 | TRBD1 | NA | TRBV20-1
CSATGTDHYEQYF | TGCAGTGCTACCGGGACAGACCACTACGAGCAGTACTTC | TRBJ2-7 | TRBD1 | NA | TRBV20-1
CASSLAPLPTNEQFF | TGCGCCAGCAGCTTAGCGCCTCTTCCCACCAATGAGCAGTTCTTC | TRBJ2-1 | NA | few | TRBV5-1
CATLRNGQKTQYF | TGTGCCACCCTGCGTAATGGCCAAAAGACCCAGTACTTC | TRBJ2-5 | NA | NA | TRBV6-2/TRBV6-3
CASRSSGVSYNEQFF | TGTGCCAGCAGATCTAGCGGGGTTTCCTACAATGAGCAGTTCTTC | TRBJ2-1 | TRBD2 | NA | TRBV6-2/TRBV6-3
CSAIAGMGEQYF | TGCAGTGCTATAGCAGGGATGGGCGAGCAGTACTTC | TRBJ2-7 | NA | NA | TRBV20-1
CASSIQTLSTDTQYF | TGTGCCAGTAGTATTCAGACCCTCTCTACAGATACGCAGTATTTT | TRBJ2-3 | NA | NA | TRBV19
CSVEDLSGGEKLFF | TGCAGCGTTGAAGATCTATCAGGGGGGGAAAAACTGTTTTTT | TRBJ1-4 | TRBD1 | NA | TRBV29-1
CASSGTGVNEKLFF | TGTGCCAGCAGCGGGACAGGGGTTAATGAAAAACTGTTTTTT | TRBJ1-4 | TRBD1 | many | TRBV7-2
CSVLIPGQGPIYGYTF | TGCAGCGTCCTAATACCGGGACAGGGCCCAATCTATGGCTACACCTTC | TRBJ1-2 | TRBD1 | many | TRBV29-1
CASTSSLRGNSPLHF | TGTGCCAGCACCTCTTCCCTCAGGGGAAATTCACCCCTCCACTTT | TRBJ1-6 | NA | NA | TRBV12-3/TRBV12-4
CASRGGGIGTEAFF | TGTGCCAGCAGAGGAGGGGGTATTGGCACTGAAGCTTTCTTT | TRBJ1-1 | NA | NA | TRBV27
CASSFNGGNYNEQFF | TGCGCCAGCAGCTTCAACGGGGGGAATTACAATGAGCAGTTCTTC | TRBJ2-1 | TRBD2 | few | TRBV5-1
CASSHTPAGQGASMNTEAFF | TGCGCCAGCAGCCACACACCCGCCGGACAGGGGGCTTCGATGAACACTGAAGCTTTCTTT | TRBJ1-1 | TRBD1 | few | TRBV4-1
CASSSWDRDEQYF | TGTGCCAGTAGTTCCTGGGACAGGGACGAGCAGTACTTC | TRBJ2-7 | TRBD1 | NA | TRBV19
CASSQLITGVSPLHF | TGCGCCAGCAGCCAATTGATAACAGGGGTTTCACCCCTCCACTTT | TRBJ1-6 | TRBD1 | NA | TRBV4-1
CAWSVGRERYEQYF | TGTGCCTGGAGTGTCGGCAGGGAGCGGTACGAGCAGTACTTC | TRBJ2-7 | NA | NA | TRBV30